This record covers a single TCR beta chain. Its antigen is as yet unknown. This sample was taken from a study of cytomegalovirus exposure and HLA in healthy donors. General study points: In a later analysis, HLA-C alleles had the fewest associated TCRs, DRB1 alleles the most. Presence/absence results assume similar sequencing depth per donor, which may not hold. A missense DCLRE1C variant was associated with V- and J-gene trimming of TCR beta chains in a later analysis, and an independent cohort replicated the association.

PCR involved 60 Vbeta and 13 Jbeta primers. Some clones are missing from TCRdb's copy, which holds only in-frame ones; the method was immunoSEQ multiplex PCR. The sample holds 150,000 to 200,000 clones; over 70% are singletons and the top ten take about 1.5%. Germline CDR1 reads SGDLS; CDR2 reads YYNGEE. Trimming shortened V by 2 bases and J by 0 bases, and 6 bases separated the two germline ends. This CDR3 region has 13 residues. Likely unrecorded immune exposures existed in these nominally healthy donors. The V call is TRBV9, the J call TRBJ2-7; D gene unclear. The sample was PBMCs. The clonotype comes from a woman younger than 45 in good health and CMV-seropositive. The CDR3 sequence: CASSVGVSYEQYF. The CDR3 DNA sequence: TGTGCCAGCAGCGTCGGAGTCTCCTACGAGCAGTACTTC.